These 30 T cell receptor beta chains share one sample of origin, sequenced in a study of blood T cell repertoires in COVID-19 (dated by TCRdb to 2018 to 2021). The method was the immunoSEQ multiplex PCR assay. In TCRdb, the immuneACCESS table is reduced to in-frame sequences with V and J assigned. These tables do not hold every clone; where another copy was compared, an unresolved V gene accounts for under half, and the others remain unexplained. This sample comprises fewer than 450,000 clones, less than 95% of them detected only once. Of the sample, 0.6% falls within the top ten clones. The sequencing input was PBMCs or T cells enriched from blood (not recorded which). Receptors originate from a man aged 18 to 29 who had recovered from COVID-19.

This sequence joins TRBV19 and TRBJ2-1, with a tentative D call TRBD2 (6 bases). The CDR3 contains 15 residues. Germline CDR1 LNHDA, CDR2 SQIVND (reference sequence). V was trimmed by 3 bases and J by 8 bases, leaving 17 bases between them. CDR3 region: CASSMVDYRSYEQFF. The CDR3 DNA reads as TGTGCCAGTAGTATGGTGGACTACCGGTCCTATGAGCAGTTCTTC.

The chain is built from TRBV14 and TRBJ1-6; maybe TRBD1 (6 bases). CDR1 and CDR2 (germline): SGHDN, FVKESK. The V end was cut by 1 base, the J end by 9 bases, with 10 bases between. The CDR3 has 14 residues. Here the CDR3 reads CASSQARGSSPLHF. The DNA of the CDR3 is TGTGCCAGCAGCCAAGCGAGGGGGAGTTCACCCCTCCACTTT.

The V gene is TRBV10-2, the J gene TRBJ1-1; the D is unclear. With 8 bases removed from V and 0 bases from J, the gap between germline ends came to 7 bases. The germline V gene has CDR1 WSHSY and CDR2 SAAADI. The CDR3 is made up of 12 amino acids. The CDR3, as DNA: TGCGCCAGCCTTGGCTTGAACACTGAAGCTTTCTTT. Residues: CASLGLNTEAFF.

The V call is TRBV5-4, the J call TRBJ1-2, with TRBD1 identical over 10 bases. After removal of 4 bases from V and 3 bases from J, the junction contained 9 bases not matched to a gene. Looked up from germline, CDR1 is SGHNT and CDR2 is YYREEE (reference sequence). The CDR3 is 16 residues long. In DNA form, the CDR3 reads TGTGCCAGCAGCCGACAGACAGGGGGCAACTACTATGGCTACACCTTC. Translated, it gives CASSRQTGGNYYGYTF.

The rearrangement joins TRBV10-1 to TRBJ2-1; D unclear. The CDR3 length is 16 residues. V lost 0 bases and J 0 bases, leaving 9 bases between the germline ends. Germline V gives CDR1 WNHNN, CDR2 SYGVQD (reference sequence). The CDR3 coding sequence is TGCGCCAGCAGTGAGTCGCCAATAGTCTCCTACAATGAGCAGTTCTTC. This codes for CASSESPIVSYNEQFF.

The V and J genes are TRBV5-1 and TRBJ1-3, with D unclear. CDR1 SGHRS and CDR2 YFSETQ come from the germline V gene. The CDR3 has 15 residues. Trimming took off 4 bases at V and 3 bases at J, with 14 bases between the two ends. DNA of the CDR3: TGCGCCAGCAGCCTGGCCGAGCAACGTGGAAACACCATATATTTT. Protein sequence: CASSLAEQRGNTIYF.

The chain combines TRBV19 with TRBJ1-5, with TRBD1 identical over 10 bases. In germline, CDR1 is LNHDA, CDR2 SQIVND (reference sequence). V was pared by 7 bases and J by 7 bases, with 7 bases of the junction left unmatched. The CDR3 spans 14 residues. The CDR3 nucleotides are TGTGCCAGTACTGACAGGGGGCGCGTACAGCCCCAGCATTTT. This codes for CASTDRGRVQPQHF.

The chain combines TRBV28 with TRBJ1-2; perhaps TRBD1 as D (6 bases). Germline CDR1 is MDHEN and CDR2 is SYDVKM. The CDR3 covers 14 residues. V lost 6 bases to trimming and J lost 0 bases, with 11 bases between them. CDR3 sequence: CASRETGANYGYTF. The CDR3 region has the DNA TGTGCCAGCAGGGAGACAGGAGCTAACTATGGCTACACCTTC.

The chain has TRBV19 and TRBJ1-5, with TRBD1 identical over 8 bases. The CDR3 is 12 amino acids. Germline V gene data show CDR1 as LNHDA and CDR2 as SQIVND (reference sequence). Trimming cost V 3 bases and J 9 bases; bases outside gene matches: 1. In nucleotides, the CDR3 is TGTGCCAGTAGTATGGGGACAGGGCCCCAGCATTTT. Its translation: CASSMGTGPQHF.

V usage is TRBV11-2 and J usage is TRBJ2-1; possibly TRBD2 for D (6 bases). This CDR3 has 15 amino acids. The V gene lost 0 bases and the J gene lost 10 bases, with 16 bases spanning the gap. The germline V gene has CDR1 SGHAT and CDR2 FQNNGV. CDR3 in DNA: TGTGCCAGCAGCTTAGACGGGGGTAAGGCTCGGGAGCAGTTCTTC. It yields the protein CASSLDGGKAREQFF.

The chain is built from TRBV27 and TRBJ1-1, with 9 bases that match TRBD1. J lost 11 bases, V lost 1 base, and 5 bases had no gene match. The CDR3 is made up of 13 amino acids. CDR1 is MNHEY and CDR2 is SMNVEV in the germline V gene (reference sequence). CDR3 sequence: CASSLYGTGSAFF. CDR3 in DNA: TGTGCCAGCAGTTTATATGGGACAGGGAGTGCTTTCTTT.

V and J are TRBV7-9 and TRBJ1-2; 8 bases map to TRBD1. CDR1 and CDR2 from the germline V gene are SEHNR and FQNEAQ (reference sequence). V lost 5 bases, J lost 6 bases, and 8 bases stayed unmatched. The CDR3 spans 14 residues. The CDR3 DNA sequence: TGTGCCAGCAGCCCGCCGGACAGGGTGAATGGCTACACCTTC. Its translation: CASSPPDRVNGYTF.

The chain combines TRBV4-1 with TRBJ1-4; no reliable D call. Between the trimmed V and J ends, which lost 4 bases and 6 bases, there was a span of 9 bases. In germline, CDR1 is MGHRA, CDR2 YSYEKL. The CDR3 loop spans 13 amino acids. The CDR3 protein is CASSPRVYEKLFF. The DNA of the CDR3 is TGCGCCAGCAGCCCCCGGGTCTATGAAAAACTGTTTTTT.

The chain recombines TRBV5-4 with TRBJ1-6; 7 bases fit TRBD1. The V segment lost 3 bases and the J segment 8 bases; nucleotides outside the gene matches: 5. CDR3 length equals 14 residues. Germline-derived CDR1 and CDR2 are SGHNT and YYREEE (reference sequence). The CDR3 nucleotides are TGTGCCAGCAGCTCTGACAGGGAAGATTCACCCCTCCACTTT. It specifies CASSSDREDSPLHF.

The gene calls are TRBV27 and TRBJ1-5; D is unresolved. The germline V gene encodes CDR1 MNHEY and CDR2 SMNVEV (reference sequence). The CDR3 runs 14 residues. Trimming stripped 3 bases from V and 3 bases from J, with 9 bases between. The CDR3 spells CASSFNGFNQPQHF. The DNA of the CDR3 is TGTGCCAGCAGTTTTAACGGGTTCAATCAGCCCCAGCATTTT.

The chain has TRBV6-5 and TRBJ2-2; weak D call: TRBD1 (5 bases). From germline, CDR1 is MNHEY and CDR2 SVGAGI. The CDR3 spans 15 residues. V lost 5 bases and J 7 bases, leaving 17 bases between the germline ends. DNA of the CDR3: TGTGCCAGCAGTCCCTCGGCAGGGTTCGGCGGGGAGCTGTTTTTT. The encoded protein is CASSPSAGFGGELFF.

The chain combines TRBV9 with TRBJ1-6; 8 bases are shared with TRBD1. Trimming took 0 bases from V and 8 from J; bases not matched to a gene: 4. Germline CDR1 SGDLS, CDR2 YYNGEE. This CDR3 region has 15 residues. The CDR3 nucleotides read TGTGCCAGCAGCGTAGCCCAGGGGGCTTATTCACCCCTCCACTTT. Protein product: CASSVAQGAYSPLHF.

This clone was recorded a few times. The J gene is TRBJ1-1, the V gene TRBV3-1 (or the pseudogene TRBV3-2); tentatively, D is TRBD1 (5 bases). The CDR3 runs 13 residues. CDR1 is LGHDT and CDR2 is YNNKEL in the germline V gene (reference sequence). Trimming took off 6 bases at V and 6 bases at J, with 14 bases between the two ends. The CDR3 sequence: CASSPPGISEAFF. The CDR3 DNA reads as TGTGCCAGCAGTCCTCCAGGGATCTCTGAAGCTTTCTTT.

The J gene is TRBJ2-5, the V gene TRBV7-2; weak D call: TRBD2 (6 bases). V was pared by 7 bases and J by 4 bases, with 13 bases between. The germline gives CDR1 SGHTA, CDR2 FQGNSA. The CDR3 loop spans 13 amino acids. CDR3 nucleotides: TGTGCCAGCACCTTGGGGGGTGGAGAGACCCAGTACTTC. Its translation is CASTLGGGETQYF.

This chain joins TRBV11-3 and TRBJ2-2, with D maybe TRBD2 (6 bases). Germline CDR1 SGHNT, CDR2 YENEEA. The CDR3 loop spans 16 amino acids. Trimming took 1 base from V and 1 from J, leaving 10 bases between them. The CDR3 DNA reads TGTGCCAGCAGCTTAGTGGCGGGGAAGAACACCGGGGAGCTGTTTTTT. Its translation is CASSLVAGKNTGELFF.

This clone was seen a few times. CDR3 sequence reads: CASSPLGGTSGNTIYF. CDR3 nucleotides: TGTGCCAGCAGCCCGTTGGGAGGGACCTCTGGAAACACCATATATTTT. The chain couples TRBV7-9 to TRBJ1-3; D possibly corresponds to TRBD1 (5 bases). Trimming stripped 5 bases from V and 0 bases from J, with 14 bases between. The CDR3 extends over 16 amino acids. Germline CDR1 and CDR2: SEHNR and FQNEAQ (reference sequence).

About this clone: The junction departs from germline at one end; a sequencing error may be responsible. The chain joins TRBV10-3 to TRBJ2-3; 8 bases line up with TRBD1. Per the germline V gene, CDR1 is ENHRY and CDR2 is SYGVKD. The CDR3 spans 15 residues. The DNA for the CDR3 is TGTGCCATCAATGAGGGACAGGCTAGCACAGATACGCAGTATTTT. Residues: CAINEGQASTDTQYF.

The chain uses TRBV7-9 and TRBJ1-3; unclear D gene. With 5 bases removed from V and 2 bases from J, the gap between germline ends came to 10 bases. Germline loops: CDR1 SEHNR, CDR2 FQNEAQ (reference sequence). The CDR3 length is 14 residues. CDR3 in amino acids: CASSGTETGNTIYF. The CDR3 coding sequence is TGTGCCAGCAGCGGTACTGAGACTGGAAACACCATATATTTT.

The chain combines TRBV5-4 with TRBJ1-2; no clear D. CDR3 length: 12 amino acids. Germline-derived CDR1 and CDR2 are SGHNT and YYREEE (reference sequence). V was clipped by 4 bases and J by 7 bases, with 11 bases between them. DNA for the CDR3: TGTGCCAGCAGCGGAGGGTCTGTTGGCTACACCTTC. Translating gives CASSGGSVGYTF.

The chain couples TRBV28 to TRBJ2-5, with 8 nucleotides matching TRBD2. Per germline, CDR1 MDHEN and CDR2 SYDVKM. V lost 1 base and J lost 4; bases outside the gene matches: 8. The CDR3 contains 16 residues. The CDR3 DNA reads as TGTGCCAGCAGTTTATTAATACGGGAGGGAGCAGAGACCCAGTACTTC. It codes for CASSLLIREGAETQYF. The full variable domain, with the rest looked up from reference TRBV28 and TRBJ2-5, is DVKVTQSSRYLVKRTGEKVFLECVQDMDHENMFWYRQDPGLGLRLIYFSYDVKMKEKGDIPEGYSVSREKKERFSLILESASTNQTSMYLCASSLLIREGAETQYFGPGTRLLVL.

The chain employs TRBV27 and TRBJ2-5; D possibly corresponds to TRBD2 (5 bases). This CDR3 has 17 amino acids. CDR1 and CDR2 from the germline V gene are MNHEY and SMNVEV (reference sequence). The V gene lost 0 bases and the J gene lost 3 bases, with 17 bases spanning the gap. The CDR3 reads CASSLSPFGLSEETQYF. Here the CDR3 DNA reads TGTGCCAGCAGTTTATCGCCATTCGGACTGAGCGAAGAGACCCAGTACTTC.

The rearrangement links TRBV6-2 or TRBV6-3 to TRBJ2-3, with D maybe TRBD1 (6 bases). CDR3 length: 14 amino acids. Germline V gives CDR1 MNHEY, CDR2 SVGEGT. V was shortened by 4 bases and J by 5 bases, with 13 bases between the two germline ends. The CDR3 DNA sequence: TGTGCCAGCAGTTCGACAGGATACGTAGATACGCAGTATTTT. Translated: CASSSTGYVDTQYF.

CDR3 amino acids: CASSLVGGSVTEAFF. In nucleotides, the CDR3 is TGCGCCAGCAGCTTGGTTGGCGGGTCGGTCACTGAAGCTTTCTTT. The chain combines TRBV5-1 with TRBJ1-1; D unclear. This CDR3 has 15 residues. CDR1 is SGHRS and CDR2 is YFSETQ in the germline V gene. The V end lost 0 bases, the J end lost 4 bases, and 13 bases lay between the germline ends.

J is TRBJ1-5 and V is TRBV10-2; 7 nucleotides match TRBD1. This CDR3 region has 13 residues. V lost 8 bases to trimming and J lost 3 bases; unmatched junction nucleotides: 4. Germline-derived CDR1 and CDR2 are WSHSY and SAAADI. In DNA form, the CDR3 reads TGCGCCAGCTTAGGGGGCAACAATCAGCCCCAGCATTTT. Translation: CASLGGNNQPQHF.

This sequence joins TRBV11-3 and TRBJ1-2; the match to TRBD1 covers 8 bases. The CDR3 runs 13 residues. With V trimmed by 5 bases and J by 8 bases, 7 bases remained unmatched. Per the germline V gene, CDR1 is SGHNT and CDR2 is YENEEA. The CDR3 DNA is TGTGCCAGCAGCCGTCAGGGGGCTGGAGGCTACACCTTC. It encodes CASSRQGAGGYTF.